This passage covers 10 T cell receptor beta chains from one sample sequenced in a study of cytomegalovirus exposure and HLA in healthy donors. In the PCR, 60 Vbeta and 13 Jbeta primers were used. Using immunoSEQ multiplex PCR, the repertoire was profiled, and TCRdb retains in-frame clones only, with some absent. This table holds about 43,000 clones, roughly half found once. Sequenced sample: PBMCs. The receptors were sampled from a man aged 55 to 70 in good health and CMV-seronegative.

The sample holds a few counts of this clone. This chain links TRBV9 with TRBJ2-5; a possible D gene is TRBD1 (7 bases). The germline CDR1 and CDR2 sequences are SGDLS and YYNGEE. The V and J ends lost 4 bases and 3 bases respectively, with 10 bases between them. The CDR3 is 13 residues long. CDR3 in DNA: TGTGCCAGCAGCTTCAGGGGGGAAGAGACCCAGTACTTC. This translates into CASSFRGEETQYF.

This chain joins TRBV11-2 and TRBJ2-1, with 9 bases lining up with TRBD2. Germline CDR1 and CDR2: SGHAT and FQNNGV. This CDR3 is 14 amino acids long. Trimming cost V 0 bases and J 14 bases; bases outside gene matches: 8. The CDR3 sequence: CASSLDWASGMKFF. The CDR3 DNA is TGTGCCAGCAGCTTAGATTGGGCTAGCGGGATGAAGTTCTTC.

The rearrangement joins TRBV7-2 to TRBJ1-1; D might be TRBD1 (5 bases). In germline, CDR1 is SGHTA, CDR2 FQGNSA. V lost 6 bases and J lost 1, with 9 bases in between. The CDR3 is 13 residues long. The CDR3 sequence is CASRRQSNTEAFF. The CDR3 DNA reads as TGTGCCAGCAGGCGACAGTCGAACACTGAAGCTTTCTTT.

Only one count was recorded for this clone. The rearrangement joins TRBV10-3 to TRBJ1-1; TRBD1 might be the D (6 bases). Trimming removed 6 bases at V and 0 bases at J, with 8 bases between. The CDR3 covers 13 residues. CDR1 and CDR2 (germline): ENHRY, SYGVKD. In DNA form, the CDR3 reads TGTGCCATCAGACAGGGACTGAACACTGAAGCTTTCTTT. This translates into CAIRQGLNTEAFF.

The sample holds a few counts of this clone. The chain recombines TRBV19 with TRBJ1-1; no firm D call. Trimming cost V 7 bases and J 1 base, with 10 bases left between them. Germline values: CDR1 LNHDA, CDR2 SQIVND (reference sequence). The CDR3 totals 13 residues. In DNA form, the CDR3 reads TGTGCCAGTACCCCGAGGGCGAACACTGAAGCTTTCTTT. Amino acids: CASTPRANTEAFF.

The V and J genes are TRBV10-2 and TRBJ2-6, with D tentatively TRBD1 (5 bases). Germline V CDR1 and CDR2: WSHSY, SAAADI. CDR3 length: 14 residues. Trimming stripped 3 bases from V and 4 bases from J, with 7 bases between. This CDR3 is CASSEGVGANVLTF. The CDR3 nucleotides are TGCGCCAGCAGTGAAGGGGTCGGGGCCAACGTCCTGACTTTC.

The chain combines TRBV28 with TRBJ2-7; D remains ambiguous. The CDR3 spans 15 residues. V was trimmed by 0 bases and J by 6 bases, leaving 15 bases between them. The germline V gene has CDR1 MDHEN and CDR2 SYDVKM. CDR3 sequence (DNA): TGTGCCAGCAGTTTATGGTCCCTCTCTAGAGGCGAGCAGTACTTC. Amino acids: CASSLWSLSRGEQYF.

In this sample, this clone turned up once. This chain connects TRBV30 to TRBJ1-2, with a weak D call TRBD1 (5 bases). This CDR3 has 12 residues. V shed 4 bases and J shed 3 bases, with 9 bases lying between them. CDR1 is GTSNPN and CDR2 is SVGIG in the germline V gene (reference sequence). This chain's CDR3 is CAWKGRDYGYTF. Here the CDR3 DNA reads TGTGCCTGGAAGGGCAGGGACTATGGCTACACCTTC.

J is TRBJ1-1 and V is TRBV29-1; 11 bases fit TRBD1. The CDR3 runs 14 residues. Germline trimming cut 6 bases from V and 4 bases from J; bases unmatched to any gene: 7. The germline V gene encodes CDR1 SQVTM and CDR2 ANQGSEA. The DNA for the CDR3 is TGCAGCGTGGAGAAGGGGACAGGGGGCACTGAAGCTTTCTTT. Translating it yields CSVEKGTGGTEAFF.

The chain couples TRBV5-4 to TRBJ2-3; 10 bases are shared with TRBD2. The junction had 6 bases not matched to a gene; V was cut back by 3 bases and J by 2 bases. The CDR3 length is 16 residues. CDR1 and CDR2 (germline): SGHNT, YYREEE (reference sequence). The DNA of the CDR3 is TGTGCCAGCAGCTATCTAGCGGGAGCCTCCACAGATACGCAGTATTTT. Its protein product is CASSYLAGASTDTQYF.